This TCR beta chain was recorded in a study of lymphopenia after photon versus proton radiotherapy. The protocol was immunoSEQ multiplex PCR, while the TCRdb copy is restricted to in-frame clones and leaves out a portion. The sample has some 14,000 clones; approximately 80% are singletons. Points from the study as a whole: Larger post-nadir TCR diversity loss correlated inversely with survival in deceased patients. Better survival with proton therapy was suggested as possible, not demonstrated. Proton therapy kept repertoires fairly stable, unlike photons, which gained effector/memory cells. Post-nadir diversity loss with photons came from oligoclonal expansion, particularly CD8+ Temra cells.

The CDR3 loop spans 16 amino acids. V gave up 5 bases and J gave up 3 bases; unmatched junction bases: 3. Germline CDR1 and CDR2: KGHSH and LQKENI. As for this clone: Its matching antigen is unknown.

The material was peripheral blood, obtained from a patient treated with photon-based radiotherapy. The rearrangement uses TRBV18 and TRBJ2-1, with 14 bases aligning to TRBD2. The receptor was isolated from a man aged 50 or older with gastric cancer. The CDR3 bases are TGTGCCAGCTCAAAGGGACTAGCGGGAGACTACAATGAGCAGTTCTTC. Protein product: CASSKGLAGDYNEQFF.